This T cell receptor (beta chain) was identified in a study of regulatory T cells in long-lasting Graves disease. The study's findings and limits: Preferential use of TRBV28, TRBJ1-2 and TRBJ2-5 was seen in persistent disease. Persistent cases of Graves' showed reduced TCR diversity relative to newly diagnosed patients.

This clonotype occurred a few times. The antigen is undetermined. Trimming left V 7 bases short and J 0 bases short, with 13 bases between. The CDR3 extends over 14 amino acids. Germline-derived CDR1 and CDR2 are SQVTM and ANQGSEA. Libraries of TCR beta came from iRepertoire HTBI primers plus Arm-PCR of CDR3 regions. One entry per CDR3 protein results from TCRdb running MiXCR on the multiplex PCR reads. The sample lists 500,000 to 800,000 distinct CDR3 sequences; about 32% were seen once. Time point indicated: persistent/refractory GD, antithyroid drugs over 5 years with positive TRAb. TCR sequences were obtained from RNA taken from PBMCs.

Sequencing was performed on peripheral blood mononuclear cells (PBMCs), taken when the disease was refractory, from a patient treated with antithyroid drugs. This TCR was recovered from a female donor with Graves disease. This rearrangement joins TRBV29-1 to TRBJ1-3, with D possibly matching TRBD1 (6 bases). CDR3 DNA sequence: TGCAGCGCTGGGGGGCAGAGCTCTGGAAACACCATATATTTT. As protein: CSAGGQSSGNTIYF.